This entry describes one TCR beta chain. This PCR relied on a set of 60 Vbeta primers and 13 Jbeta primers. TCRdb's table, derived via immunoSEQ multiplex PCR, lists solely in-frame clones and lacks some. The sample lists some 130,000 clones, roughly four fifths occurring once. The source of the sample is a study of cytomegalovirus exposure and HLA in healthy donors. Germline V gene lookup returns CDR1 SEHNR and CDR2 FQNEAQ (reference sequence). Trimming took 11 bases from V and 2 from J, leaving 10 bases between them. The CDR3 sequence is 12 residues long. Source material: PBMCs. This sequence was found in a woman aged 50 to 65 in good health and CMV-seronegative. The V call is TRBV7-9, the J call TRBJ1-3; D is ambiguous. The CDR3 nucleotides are TGTGCCGGCTTAGAGGCTGGAAACACCATATATTTT. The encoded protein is CAGLEAGNTIYF.